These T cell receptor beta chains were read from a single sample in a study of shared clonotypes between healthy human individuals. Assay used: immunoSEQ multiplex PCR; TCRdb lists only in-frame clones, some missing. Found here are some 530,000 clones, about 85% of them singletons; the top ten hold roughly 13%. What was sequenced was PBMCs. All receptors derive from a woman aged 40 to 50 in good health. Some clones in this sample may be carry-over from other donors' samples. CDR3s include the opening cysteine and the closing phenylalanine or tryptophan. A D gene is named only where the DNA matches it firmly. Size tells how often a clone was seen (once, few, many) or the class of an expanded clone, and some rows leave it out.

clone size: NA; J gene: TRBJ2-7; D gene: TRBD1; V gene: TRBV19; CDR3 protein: CASSRSGGIYEQYF; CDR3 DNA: TGTGCCAGTAGTAGGTCAGGGGGAATCTACGAGCAGTACTTC
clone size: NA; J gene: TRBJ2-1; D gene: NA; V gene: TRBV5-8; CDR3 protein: CASSRSRYNEQFF; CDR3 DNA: TGTGCCAGCAGTCGGTCTAGGTACAATGAGCAGTTCTTC
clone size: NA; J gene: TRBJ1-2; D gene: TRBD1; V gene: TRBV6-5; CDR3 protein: CASRSTGLGYTF; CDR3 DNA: TGTGCCAGCAGATCGACAGGGCTAGGCTACACCTTC
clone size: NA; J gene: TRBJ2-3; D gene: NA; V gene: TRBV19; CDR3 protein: CASSRASTDTQYF; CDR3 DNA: TGTGCCAGTAGTCGCGCTAGTACAGATACGCAGTATTTT
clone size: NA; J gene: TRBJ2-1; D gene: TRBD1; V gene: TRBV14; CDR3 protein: CASSQFRGTGTGLYNEQFF; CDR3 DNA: TGTGCCAGCAGCCAATTCCGGGGCACCGGGACAGGGCTGTACAATGAGCAGTTCTTC
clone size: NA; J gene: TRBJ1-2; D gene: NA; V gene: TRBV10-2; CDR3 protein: CASSERGRGYTF; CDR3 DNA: TGCGCCAGCAGTGAGCGCGGTAGGGGGTACACCTTC
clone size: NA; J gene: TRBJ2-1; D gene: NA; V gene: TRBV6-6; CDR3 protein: CASSYNPRGTAEFF; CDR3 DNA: TGTGCCAGCAGTTACAATCCGCGCGGGACAGCGGAGTTCTTC
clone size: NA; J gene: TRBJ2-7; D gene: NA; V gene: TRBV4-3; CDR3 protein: CASSLYDREGYEQYF; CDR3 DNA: TGCGCCAGCAGCCTCTATGACAGGGAGGGCTACGAGCAGTACTTC
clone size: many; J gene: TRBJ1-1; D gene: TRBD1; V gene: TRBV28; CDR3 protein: CASSLSGTVEAFF; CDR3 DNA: TGTGCCAGCAGTTTATCCGGGACAGTTGAAGCTTTCTTT
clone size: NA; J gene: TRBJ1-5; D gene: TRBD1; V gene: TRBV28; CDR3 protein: CASSVRDSSNQPQHF; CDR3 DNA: TGTGCCAGCAGTGTACGGGACAGTAGCAATCAGCCCCAGCATTTT
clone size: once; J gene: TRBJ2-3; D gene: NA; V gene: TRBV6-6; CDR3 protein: CASSSTGRSTDTQYF; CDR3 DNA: TGTGCCAGCAGTTCCACGGGACGTAGCACAGATACGCAGTATTTT
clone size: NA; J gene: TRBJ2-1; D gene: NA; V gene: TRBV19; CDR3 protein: CASSIGPTGGEQFF; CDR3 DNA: TGTGCCAGTAGTATAGGCCCCACCGGGGGTGAGCAGTTCTTC
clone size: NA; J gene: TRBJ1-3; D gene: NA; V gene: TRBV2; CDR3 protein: CASSEAAGLVAGGSGNTIYF; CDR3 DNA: TGTGCCAGCAGTGAAGCGGCCGGGCTTGTCGCGGGGGGCTCTGGAAACACCATATATTTT
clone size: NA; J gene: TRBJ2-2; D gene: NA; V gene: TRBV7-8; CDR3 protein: CASSLDPNTGELFF; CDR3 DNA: TGTGCCAGCAGCTTAGATCCTAACACCGGGGAGCTGTTTTTT
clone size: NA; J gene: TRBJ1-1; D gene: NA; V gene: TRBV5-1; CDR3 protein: CASSLEWSGMETEAFF; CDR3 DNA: TGCGCCAGCAGCTTGGAGTGGTCAGGGATGGAGACTGAAGCTTTCTTT
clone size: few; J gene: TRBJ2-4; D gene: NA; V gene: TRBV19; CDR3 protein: CASSIHREAKNIQYF; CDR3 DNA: TGTGCCAGTAGTATACACAGGGAAGCCAAAAACATTCAGTACTTC
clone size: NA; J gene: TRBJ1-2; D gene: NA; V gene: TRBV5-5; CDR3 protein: CASSLAASNYGYTF; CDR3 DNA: TGTGCCAGCAGCTTAGCAGCCTCTAACTATGGCTACACCTTC
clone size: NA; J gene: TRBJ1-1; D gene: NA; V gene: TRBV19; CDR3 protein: CASSTTENTEAFF; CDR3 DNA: TGTGCCAGTAGTACGACAGAGAACACTGAAGCTTTCTTT
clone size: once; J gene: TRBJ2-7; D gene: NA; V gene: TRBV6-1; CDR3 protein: CASAHNYEQYF; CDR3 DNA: TGTGCCAGCGCACATAATTACGAGCAGTACTTC
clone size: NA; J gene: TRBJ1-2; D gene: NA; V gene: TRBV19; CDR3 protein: CASSIMGADGYTF; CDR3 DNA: TGTGCCAGTAGTATAATGGGAGCCGATGGCTACACCTTC
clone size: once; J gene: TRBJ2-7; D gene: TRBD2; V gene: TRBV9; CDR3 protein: CASSADRGLAGGTYEQYF; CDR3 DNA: TGTGCCAGCAGCGCCGACAGGGGACTAGCGGGAGGGACCTACGAGCAGTACTTC
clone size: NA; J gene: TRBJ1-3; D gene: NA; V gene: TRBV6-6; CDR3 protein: CASSYSHGGNTIYF; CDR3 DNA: TGTGCCAGCAGTTACTCACATGGTGGAAACACCATATATTTT
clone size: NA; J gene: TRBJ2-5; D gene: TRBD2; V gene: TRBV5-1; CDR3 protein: CASSSLAGRGETQYF; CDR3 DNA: TGCGCCAGCAGCTCCCTAGCGGGAAGGGGAGAGACCCAGTACTTC